The sample holds a few counts of the clone carrying this T cell receptor (beta chain). TCRdb independently ran MiXCR on the RT-PCR reads; one entry per CDR3 protein. The sample yields approximately 430,000 distinct CDR3 sequences, roughly 17% seen once. This record belongs to a study of patients and donors after allogeneic stem cell transplantation. Trimming took off 9 bases at V and 2 bases at J, with 9 bases between the two ends. Germline V lookup: CDR1 SEHNR, CDR2 FQNEAQ (reference sequence). The CDR3 is 12 amino acids. Sequenced: blood, either unsorted or a sorted T cell fraction (not recorded which). This sequence originates from a human donor who was either an allogeneic HSCT recipient or a stem cell or donor lymphocyte infusion donor (not recorded which). It is not recorded whose cells these are; they may come from a transplant donor. V is TRBV7-9 and J is TRBJ2-3; D remains unclear. CDR3 DNA sequence: TGTGCCAGTACCCCATTCACAGATACGCAGTATTTT. Residues: CASTPFTDTQYF.